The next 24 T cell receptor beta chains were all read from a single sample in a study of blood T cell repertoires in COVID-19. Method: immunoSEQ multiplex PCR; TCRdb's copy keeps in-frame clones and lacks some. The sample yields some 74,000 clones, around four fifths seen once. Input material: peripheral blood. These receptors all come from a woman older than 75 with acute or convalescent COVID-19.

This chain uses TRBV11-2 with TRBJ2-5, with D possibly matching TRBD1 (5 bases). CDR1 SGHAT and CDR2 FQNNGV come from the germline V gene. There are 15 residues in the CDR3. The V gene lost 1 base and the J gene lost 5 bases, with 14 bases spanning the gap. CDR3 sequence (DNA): TGTGCCAGCAGCTTAGGCGGCAGGGTAGGGGAGACCCAGTACTTC. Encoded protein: CASSLGGRVGETQYF.

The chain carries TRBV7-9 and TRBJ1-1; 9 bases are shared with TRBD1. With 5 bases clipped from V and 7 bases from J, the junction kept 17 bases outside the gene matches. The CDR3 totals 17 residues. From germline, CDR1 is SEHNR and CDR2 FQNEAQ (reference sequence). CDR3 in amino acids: CASSNTGGAGPLYEAFF. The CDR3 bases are TGTGCCAGCAGCAACACAGGGGGCGCAGGGCCTTTGTATGAAGCTTTCTTT.

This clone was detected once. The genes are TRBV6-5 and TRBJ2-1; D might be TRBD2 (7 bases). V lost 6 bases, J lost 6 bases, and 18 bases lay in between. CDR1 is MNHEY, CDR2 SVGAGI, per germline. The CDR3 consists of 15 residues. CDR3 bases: TGTGCCAGCAGCAACCTGGGTGCGGGGGCCAATGAGCAGTTCTTC. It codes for CASSNLGAGANEQFF.

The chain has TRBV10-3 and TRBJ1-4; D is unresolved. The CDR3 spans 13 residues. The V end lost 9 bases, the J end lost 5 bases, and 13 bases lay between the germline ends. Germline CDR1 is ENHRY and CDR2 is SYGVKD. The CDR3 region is CAMRDGPNEKLFF. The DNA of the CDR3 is TGTGCCATGCGGGATGGACCGAATGAAAAACTGTTTTTT.

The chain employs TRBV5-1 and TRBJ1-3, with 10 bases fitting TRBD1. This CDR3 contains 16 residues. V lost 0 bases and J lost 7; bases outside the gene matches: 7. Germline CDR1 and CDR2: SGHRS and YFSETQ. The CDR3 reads CASSLAGLDRGNTIYF. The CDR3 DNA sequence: TGCGCCAGCAGCTTGGCCGGGTTGGACAGGGGGAACACCATATATTTT. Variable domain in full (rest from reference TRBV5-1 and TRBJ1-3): KAGVTQTPRYLIKTRGQQVTLSCSPISGHRSVSWYQQTPGQGLQFLFEYFSETQRNKGNFPGRFSGRQFSNSRSEMNVSTLELGDSALYLCASSLAGLDRGNTIYFGEGSWLTVV.

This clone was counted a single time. This chain's CDR3 is CASSLSWRGAGETQYF. In DNA, the CDR3 is TGTGCCAGCAGCTTGAGCTGGCGGGGGGCGGGGGAGACCCAGTACTTC. The chain employs TRBV7-6 and TRBJ2-5; 8 nucleotides agree with TRBD2. CDR1 is SGHVS, CDR2 FNYEAQ, per germline. This CDR3 spans 16 amino acids. The trim removed 3 bases at V and 5 bases at J, leaving 11 bases unmatched.

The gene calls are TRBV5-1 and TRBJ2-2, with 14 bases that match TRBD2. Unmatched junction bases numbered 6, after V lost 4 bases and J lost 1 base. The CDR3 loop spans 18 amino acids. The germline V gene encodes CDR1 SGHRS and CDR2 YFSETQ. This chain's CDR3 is CASSPRTSGGQNTGELFF. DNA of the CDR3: TGCGCCAGCAGCCCGCGGACTAGCGGGGGGCAGAACACCGGGGAGCTGTTTTTT.

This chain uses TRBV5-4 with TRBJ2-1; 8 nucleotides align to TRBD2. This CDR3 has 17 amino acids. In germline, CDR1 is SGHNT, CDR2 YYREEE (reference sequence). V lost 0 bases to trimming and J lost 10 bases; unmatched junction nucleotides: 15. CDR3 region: CASSLATGSGNPREQFF. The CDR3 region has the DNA TGTGCCAGCAGCTTGGCGACGGGTAGCGGGAACCCGAGGGAGCAGTTCTTC.

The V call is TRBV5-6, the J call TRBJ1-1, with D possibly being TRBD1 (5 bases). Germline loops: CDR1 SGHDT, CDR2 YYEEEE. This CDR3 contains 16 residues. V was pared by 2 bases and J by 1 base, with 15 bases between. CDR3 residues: CASSFEPTGPNTEAFF. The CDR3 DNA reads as TGTGCCAGCAGCTTCGAACCCACAGGACCGAACACTGAAGCTTTCTTT.

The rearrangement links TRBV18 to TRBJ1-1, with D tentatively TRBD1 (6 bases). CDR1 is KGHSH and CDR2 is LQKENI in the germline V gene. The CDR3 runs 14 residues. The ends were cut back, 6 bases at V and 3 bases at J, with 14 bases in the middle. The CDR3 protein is CASSNRETYTEAFF. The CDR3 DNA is TGTGCCAGCTCTAACAGGGAAACGTACACTGAAGCTTTCTTT.

DNA for the CDR3: TGCGCCAGCAGCCGGGACCTTAGCGGATTCTACAATGAGCAGTTCTTC. This gives the protein CASSRDLSGFYNEQFF. The chain combines TRBV5-1 with TRBJ2-1; D is possibly TRBD2 (6 bases). CDR1 and CDR2 (germline): SGHRS, YFSETQ. Trimming stripped 4 bases from V and 3 bases from J, with 17 bases between. CDR3 size: 16 residues. The full variable domain, its missing parts supplied by reference TRBV5-1 and TRBJ2-1, is KAGVTQTPRYLIKTRGQQVTLSCSPISGHRSVSWYQQTPGQGLQFLFEYFSETQRNKGNFPGRFSGRQFSNSRSEMNVSTLELGDSALYLCASSRDLSGFYNEQFFGPGTRLTVL.

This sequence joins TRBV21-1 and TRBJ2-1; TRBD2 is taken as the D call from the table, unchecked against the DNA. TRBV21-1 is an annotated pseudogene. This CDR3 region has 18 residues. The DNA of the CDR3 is TGTGCCAGCAGCAAAGTAGCGGGATCGCGGCCCCTAAACAATGAGCAGTTCTTC. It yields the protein CASSKVAGSRPLNNEQFF.

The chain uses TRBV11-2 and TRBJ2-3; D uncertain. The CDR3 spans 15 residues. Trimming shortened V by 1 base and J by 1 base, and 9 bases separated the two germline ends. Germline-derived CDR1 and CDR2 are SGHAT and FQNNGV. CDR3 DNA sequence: TGTGCCAGCAGCTTAGCCCCGTCAGGCACAGATACGCAGTATTTT. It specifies CASSLAPSGTDTQYF.

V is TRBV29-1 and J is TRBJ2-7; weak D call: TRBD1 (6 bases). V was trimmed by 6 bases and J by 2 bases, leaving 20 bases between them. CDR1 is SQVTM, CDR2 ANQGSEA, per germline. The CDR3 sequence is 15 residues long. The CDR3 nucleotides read TGCAGCGTCGCCTCCACAGGGTACGGGCCCTACGAGCAGTACTTC. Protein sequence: CSVASTGYGPYEQYF.

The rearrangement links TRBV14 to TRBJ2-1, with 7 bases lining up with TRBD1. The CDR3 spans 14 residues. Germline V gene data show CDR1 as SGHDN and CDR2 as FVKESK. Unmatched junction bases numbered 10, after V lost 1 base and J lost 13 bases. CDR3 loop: CASSQVFVGTEQFF. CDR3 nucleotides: TGTGCCAGCAGCCAAGTGTTCGTCGGGACAGAACAGTTCTTC.

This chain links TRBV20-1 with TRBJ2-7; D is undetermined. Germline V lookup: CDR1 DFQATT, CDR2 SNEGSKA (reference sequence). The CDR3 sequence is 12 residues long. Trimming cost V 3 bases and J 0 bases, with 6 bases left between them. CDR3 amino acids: CSASASSYEQYF. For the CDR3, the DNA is TGCAGTGCTAGTGCTAGCTCCTACGAGCAGTACTTC.

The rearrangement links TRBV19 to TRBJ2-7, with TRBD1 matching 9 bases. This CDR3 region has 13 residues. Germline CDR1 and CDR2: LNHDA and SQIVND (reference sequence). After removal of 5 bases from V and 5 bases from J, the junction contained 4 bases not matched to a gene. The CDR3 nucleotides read TGTGCCAGTAGTGTGGGACAGGGTAACGAGCAGTACTTC. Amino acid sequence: CASSVGQGNEQYF. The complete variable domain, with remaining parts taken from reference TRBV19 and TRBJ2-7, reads DGGITQSPKYLFRKEGQNVTLSCEQNLNHDAMYWYRQDPGQGLRLIYYSQIVNDFQKGDIAEGYSVSREKKESFPLTVTSAQKNPTAFYLCASSVGQGNEQYFGPGTRLTVT.

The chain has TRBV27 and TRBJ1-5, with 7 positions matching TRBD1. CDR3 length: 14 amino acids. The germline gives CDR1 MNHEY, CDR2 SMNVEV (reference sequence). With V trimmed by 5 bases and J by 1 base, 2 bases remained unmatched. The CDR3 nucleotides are TGTGCCAGCAGTCAACAGGGGAGCAATCAGCCCCAGCATTTT. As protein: CASSQQGSNQPQHF.

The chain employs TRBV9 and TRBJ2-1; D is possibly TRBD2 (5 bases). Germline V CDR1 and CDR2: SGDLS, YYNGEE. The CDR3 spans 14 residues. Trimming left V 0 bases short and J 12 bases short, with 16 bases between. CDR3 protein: CASSVASIPAGQFF. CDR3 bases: TGTGCCAGCAGCGTAGCTTCGATCCCTGCGGGGCAGTTCTTC. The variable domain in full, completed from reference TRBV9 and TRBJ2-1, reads DSGVTQTPKHLITATGQRVTLRCSPRSGDLSVYWYQQSLDQGLQFLIQYYNGEERAKGNILERFSAQQFPDLHSELNLSSLELGDSALYFCASSVASIPAGQFFGPGTRLTVL.

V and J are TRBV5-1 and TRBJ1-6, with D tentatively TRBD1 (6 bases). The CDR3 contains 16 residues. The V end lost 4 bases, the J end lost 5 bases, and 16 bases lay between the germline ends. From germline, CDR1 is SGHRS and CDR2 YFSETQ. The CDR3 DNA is TGCGCCAGCAGCCTGGAGGGGGTAGGGGATAATTCACCCCTCCACTTT. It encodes CASSLEGVGDNSPLHF.

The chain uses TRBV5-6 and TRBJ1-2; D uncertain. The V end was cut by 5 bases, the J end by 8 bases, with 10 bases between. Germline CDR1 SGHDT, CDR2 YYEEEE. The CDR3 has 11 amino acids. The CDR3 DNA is TGTGCCAGCAGTCTCCGGGAAGGCTACACCTTC. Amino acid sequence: CASSLREGYTF.

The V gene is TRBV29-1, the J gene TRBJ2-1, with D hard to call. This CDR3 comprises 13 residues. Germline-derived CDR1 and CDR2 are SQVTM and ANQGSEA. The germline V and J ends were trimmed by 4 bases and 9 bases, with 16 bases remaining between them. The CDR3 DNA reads TGCAGCGTTGTGGCAGGCCACAATGGTGAGCAGTTCTTC. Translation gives CSVVAGHNGEQFF.

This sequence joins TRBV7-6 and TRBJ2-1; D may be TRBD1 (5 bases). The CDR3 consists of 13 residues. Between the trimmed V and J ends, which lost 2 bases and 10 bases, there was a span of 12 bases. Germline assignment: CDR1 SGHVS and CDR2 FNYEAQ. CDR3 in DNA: TGTGCCAGCAGCTTAACCACAACAGGAGAGCAGTTCTTC. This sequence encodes CASSLTTTGEQFF. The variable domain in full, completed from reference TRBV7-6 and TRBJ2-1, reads GAGVSQSPRYKVTKRGQDVALRCDPISGHVSLYWYRQALGQGPEFLTYFNYEAQQDKSGLPNDRFSAERPEGSISTLTIQRTEQRDSAMYRCASSLTTTGEQFFGPGTRLTVL.

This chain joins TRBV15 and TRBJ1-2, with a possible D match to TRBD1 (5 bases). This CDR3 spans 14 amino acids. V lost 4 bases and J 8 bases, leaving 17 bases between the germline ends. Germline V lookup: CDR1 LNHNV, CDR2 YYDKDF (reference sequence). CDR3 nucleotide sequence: TGTGCCACCAGCAACGGGCAAGGGGAGGGGGGCTACACCTTC. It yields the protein CATSNGQGEGGYTF.